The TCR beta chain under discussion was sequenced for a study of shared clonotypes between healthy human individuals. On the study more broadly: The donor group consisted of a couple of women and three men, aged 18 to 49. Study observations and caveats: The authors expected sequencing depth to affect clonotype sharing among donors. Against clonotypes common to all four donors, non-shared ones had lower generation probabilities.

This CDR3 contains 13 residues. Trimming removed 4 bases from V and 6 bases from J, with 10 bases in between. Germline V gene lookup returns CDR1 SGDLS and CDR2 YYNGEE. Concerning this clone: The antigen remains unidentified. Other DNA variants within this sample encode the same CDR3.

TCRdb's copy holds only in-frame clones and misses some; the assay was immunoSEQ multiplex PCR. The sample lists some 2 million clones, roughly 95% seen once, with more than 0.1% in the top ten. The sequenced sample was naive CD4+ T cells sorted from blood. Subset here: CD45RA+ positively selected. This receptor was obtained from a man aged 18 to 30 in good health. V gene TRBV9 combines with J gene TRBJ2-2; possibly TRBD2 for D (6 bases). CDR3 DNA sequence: TGTGCCAGCAGCCCGGAGGGCCCCGGGGAGCTGTTTTTT. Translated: CASSPEGPGELFF. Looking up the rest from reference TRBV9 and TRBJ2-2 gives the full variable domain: DSGVTQTPKHLITATGQRVTLRCSPRSGDLSVYWYQQSLDQGLQFLIQYYNGEERAKGNILERFSAQQFPDLHSELNLSSLELGDSALYFCASSPEGPGELFFGEGSRLTVL.